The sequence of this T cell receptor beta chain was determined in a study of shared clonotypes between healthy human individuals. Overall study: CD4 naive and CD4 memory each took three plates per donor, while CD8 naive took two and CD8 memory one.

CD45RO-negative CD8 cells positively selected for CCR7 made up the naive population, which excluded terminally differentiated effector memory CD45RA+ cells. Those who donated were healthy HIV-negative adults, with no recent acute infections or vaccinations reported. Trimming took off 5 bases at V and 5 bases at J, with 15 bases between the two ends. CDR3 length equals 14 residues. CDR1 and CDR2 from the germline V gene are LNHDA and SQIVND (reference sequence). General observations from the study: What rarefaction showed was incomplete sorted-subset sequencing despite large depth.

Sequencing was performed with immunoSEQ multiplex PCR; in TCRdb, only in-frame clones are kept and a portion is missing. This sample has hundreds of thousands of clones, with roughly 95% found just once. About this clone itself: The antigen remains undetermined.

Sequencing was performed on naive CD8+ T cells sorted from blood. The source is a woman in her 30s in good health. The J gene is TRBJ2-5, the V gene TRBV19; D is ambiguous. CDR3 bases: TGTGCCAGTAGTCTCGACGTCGGGCCTGAGACCCAGTACTTC. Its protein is CASSLDVGPETQYF.